This T cell receptor (beta chain) emerged from a study of T cell repertoires in cytomegalovirus infection. Study overall: HLA-B-restricted CMV epitopes that are well studied were used alongside recently identified HLA-C-restricted ones. Matching HLA type and CMV infection were both indicated by public TCR beta signatures.

Each CDR3 protein is one row after TCRdb ran MiXCR on the reads. The sample yields some 800,000 distinct CDR3 sequences, almost 30% seen once. Trimming took off 3 bases at V and 0 bases at J, with 21 bases between the two ends. The CDR3 runs to 20 residues. Germline V CDR1 and CDR2: MNHNS, SASEGT. Points on this clonotype: What it recognizes is unknown.

Whole-study results and caveats: Ex vivo, HLA-C-restricted CMV-specific TCR beta clonotypes prevailed over the rest of the response.

The TCR originated in a human donor in good health (CMV status not recorded). Some clones in this sample may be carry-over from other donors' samples. This chain uses TRBV6-1 with TRBJ1-6, with TRBD1 as a possible D gene (5 bases). This material consisted of cultured CD8+ T cells from PBMCs, taken from culture after CMV antigen stimulation. CDR3 in amino acids: CASSEPDSLSLSSYNSPLHF. CDR3 bases: TGTGCCAGCAGTGAGCCAGACAGTTTATCTCTTAGCTCCTATAATTCACCCCTCCACTTT.